This TCR beta chain appears in the sequencing data of a study of cytomegalovirus exposure and HLA in healthy donors. PCR employed 60 Vbeta and 13 Jbeta primers. The protocol was immunoSEQ multiplex PCR, while the TCRdb copy is restricted to in-frame clones and leaves out a portion. This table holds some 150,000 clones, 80% to 85% found once. Concerning this clone itself: The antigen is unknown. One end of the junction does not line up with germline, which may come from a read error.

The CDR3 loop spans 18 amino acids. Germline CDR1 is MGHRA and CDR2 is YSYEKL. Notes on the study in general: In vitro experiments confirmed that three CMV-associated chains were specific for CMV antigens.

This receptor was taken from a woman aged 45-65 years in good health and CMV-seropositive. V and J are TRBV4-1 and TRBJ2-2, with TRBD2 matching 14 bases. The sample taken for sequencing was PBMCs. The CDR3 here is CASSQAGLAGVGTGGLFF. As DNA, the CDR3 is TGCGCCAGCAGCCAAGCGGGACTAGCGGGAGTTGGCACCGGGGGGCTGTTTTTT.